This section outlines one T cell receptor (beta chain) sequence together with its context. Its specificity is unknown. Germline V gene lookup returns CDR1 SGDLS and CDR2 YYNGEE. This CDR3 is 16 amino acids long. The ends lost 0 bases at V and 3 bases at J; junction bases unmatched: 5. The record originates from a study of cytomegalovirus exposure and HLA in healthy donors. Study-level points and caveats: V- and J-gene trimming in TCR beta was tied to a missense DCLRE1C variant by an analysis performed later. Apart from CMV serostatus, no immune exposure information was available.

Vbeta (60) and Jbeta (13) primers were used in the PCR. Method: immunoSEQ multiplex PCR; TCRdb's copy keeps in-frame clones and lacks some. Of 100,000 to 150,000 clones detected, over 65% appear once; the ten largest clones hold 2.7%. The TCR sequence derives from a woman aged 40 to 50 in good health and CMV-seropositive. The V call is TRBV9, the J call TRBJ2-7; 11 nucleotides line up with TRBD2. The sample was PBMCs. Written as DNA, the CDR3 is TGTGCCAGCAGCGTAGATCTAGCGGGGGGAATCTACGAGCAGTACTTC. Protein: CASSVDLAGGIYEQYF.